These 30 T cell receptor beta chains were sequenced from one sample in a study of blood T cell repertoires in COVID-19. TCRdb's copy holds only in-frame clones and misses some; the assay was immunoSEQ multiplex PCR. The sample has over 350,000 clones, 70% to 90% seen once. Sequenced sample: PBMCs or T cells enriched from blood (not recorded which). The receptor source for this set is a woman in her late teens or twenties with acute COVID-19.

CDR3 amino acids: CALREGNEQFF. The CDR3 bases are TGTGCCCTCCGGGAGGGCAATGAGCAGTTCTTC. V usage is TRBV30 and J usage is TRBJ2-1, with TRBD2 matching over 8 bases. The V segment lost 8 bases and the J segment 6 bases; nucleotides outside the gene matches: 3. The CDR3 totals 11 residues. Germline assignment: CDR1 GTSNPN and CDR2 SVGIG (reference sequence).

The chain links TRBV30 to TRBJ1-4, with 8 bases lining up with TRBD1. Germline-derived CDR1 and CDR2 are GTSNPN and SVGIG (reference sequence). This CDR3 comprises 15 residues. J lost 8 bases, V lost 7 bases, and 15 bases had no gene match. This CDR3 is CAYKTSGTGAEKLFF. The CDR3 DNA follows: TGTGCCTACAAAACCTCCGGGACAGGAGCCGAAAAACTGTTTTTT.

The chain recombines TRBV29-1 with TRBJ2-3; D is unclear. Germline values: CDR1 SQVTM, CDR2 ANQGSEA. CDR3 size: 13 residues. V was cut by 4 bases and J by 0 bases, with 8 bases left in between. This chain's CDR3 is CSVGLGSTDTQYF. The DNA for the CDR3 is TGCAGCGTTGGCCTCGGTAGCACAGATACGCAGTATTTT.

This chain uses TRBV9 with TRBJ2-7; TRBD2 agrees at 8 bases. The V gene's germline CDR1 is SGDLS and CDR2 YYNGEE. The CDR3 runs 17 residues. V lost 0 bases and J lost 7; bases outside the gene matches: 15. The DNA of the CDR3 is TGTGCCAGCAGCGTAGCTGGAGAGGGACTAGTAGGGGGAGAGCAGTACTTC. Protein sequence: CASSVAGEGLVGGEQYF.

The chain joins TRBV19 to TRBJ1-1; possibly TRBD1 for D (6 bases). Trimming took 7 bases from V and 1 from J, leaving 22 bases between them. Germline values: CDR1 LNHDA, CDR2 SQIVND (reference sequence). The CDR3 contains 17 residues. In nucleotides, the CDR3 is TGTGCCAGTACCTCAAGGCCCCAGACAGGTGGGAACACTGAAGCTTTCTTT. Protein sequence: CASTSRPQTGGNTEAFF.

V gene TRBV6-5 combines with J gene TRBJ2-1, with 10 positions matching TRBD1. Germline CDR1 and CDR2: MNHEY and SVGAGI. J lost 12 bases, V lost 5 bases, and 4 bases had no gene match. This CDR3 has 12 amino acids. The CDR3, as DNA: TGTGCCAGCAGTCGAGACAGGGGGCGGCAGTTCTTC. Translated, it gives CASSRDRGRQFF.

A few counts support this clone. This CDR3 is also generated by other DNA sequences in the sample. V usage is TRBV9 and J usage is TRBJ2-7; possible D gene TRBD2, 5 bases. Trimming left V 0 bases short and J 0 bases short, with 7 bases between. Germline lookup yields CDR1 SGDLS and CDR2 YYNGEE. This CDR3 comprises 14 residues. The CDR3 sequence is CASSVDGSSYEQYF. CDR3 sequence (DNA): TGTGCCAGCAGCGTAGATGGGAGCTCCTACGAGCAGTACTTC.

The chain links TRBV25-1 to TRBJ1-3, with D unresolved. Trimming removed 4 bases from V and 2 bases from J, with 9 bases in between. Germline V gene lookup returns CDR1 MGHDK and CDR2 SYGVNS. The CDR3 runs 14 residues. CDR3 sequence reads: CASSAAGTGNTIYF. As DNA, the CDR3 is TGTGCCAGCAGTGCCGCAGGAACTGGAAACACCATATATTTT. Together with reference TRBV25-1 and TRBJ1-3, the CDR3 gives the full variable domain: EADIYQTPRYLVIGTGKKITLECSQTMGHDKMYWYQQDPGMELHLIHYSYGVNSTEKGDLSSESTVSRIRTEHFPLTLESARPSHTSQYLCASSAAGTGNTIYFGEGSWLTVV.

The chain carries TRBV9 and TRBJ1-4; D perhaps matches TRBD1 (5 bases). Looked up from germline, CDR1 is SGDLS and CDR2 is YYNGEE. The CDR3 spans 17 residues. Trimming left V 0 bases short and J 0 bases short, with 12 bases between. The CDR3 sequence is CASSVARGDPTNEKLFF. The DNA for the CDR3 is TGTGCCAGCAGCGTAGCTAGGGGTGACCCAACTAATGAAAAACTGTTTTTT.

The genes are TRBV9 and TRBJ2-7, with TRBD2 matching over 8 bases. J gave up 3 bases and V 0 bases, and 5 bases lay outside the gene matches. The CDR3 spans 15 residues. Germline values: CDR1 SGDLS, CDR2 YYNGEE. In DNA, the CDR3 is TGTGCCAGCAGCGTAGGATATGCGGGGGGCTACGAGCAGTACTTC. It is translated as CASSVGYAGGYEQYF.

The chain is built from TRBV3-1 (or the pseudogene TRBV3-2) and TRBJ1-3; D remains ambiguous. V was trimmed by 8 bases and J by 0 bases, leaving 8 bases between them. This CDR3 has 13 residues. The germline gives CDR1 LGHDT, CDR2 YNNKEL (reference sequence). The CDR3 region is CASQLRSGNTIYF. DNA of the CDR3: TGTGCCAGCCAACTCCGCTCTGGAAACACCATATATTTT.

This clone appeared a single time. The gene calls are TRBV5-1 and TRBJ1-2, with no clear D. Germline assignment: CDR1 SGHRS and CDR2 YFSETQ. The CDR3 loop spans 14 amino acids. V was pared by 2 bases and J by 8 bases, with 16 bases between. CDR3: CASSLTQQQTGYTF. The CDR3 coding sequence is TGCGCCAGCAGCTTAACACAGCAACAGACGGGCTACACCTTC.

This clone was detected only a few times. This chain uses TRBV5-4 with TRBJ1-3; D not certain. Trimming removed 2 bases from V and 0 bases from J, with 6 bases in between. CDR3 size: 14 residues. Germline V gene lookup returns CDR1 SGHNT and CDR2 YYREEE (reference sequence). CDR3 DNA: TGTGCCAGCAGCTTTAGTGGCTCTGGAAACACCATATATTTT. It encodes CASSFSGSGNTIYF. The full variable domain, rest sourced from reference TRBV5-4 and TRBJ1-3, is ETGVTQSPTHLIKTRGQQVTLRCSSQSGHNTVSWYQQALGQGPQFIFQYYREEENGRGNFPPRFSGLQFPNYSSELNVNALELDDSALYLCASSFSGSGNTIYFGEGSWLTVV.

The chain is built from TRBV6-5 and TRBJ2-5; 11 positions match TRBD2. With 5 bases clipped from V and 7 bases from J, the junction kept 3 bases outside the gene matches. The CDR3 has 13 residues. Germline loops: CDR1 MNHEY, CDR2 SVGAGI. CDR3 sequence reads: CASSPGTSGTQYF. The CDR3 DNA follows: TGTGCCAGCAGTCCCGGGACTAGCGGGACCCAGTACTTC.

This clone was found a few times. This chain joins TRBV18 and TRBJ1-5; D may be TRBD1 (5 bases). Between the trimmed V and J ends, which lost 6 bases and 8 bases, there was a span of 11 bases. There are 12 residues in the CDR3. CDR1 and CDR2 from the germline V gene are KGHSH and LQKENI. The CDR3 bases are TGTGCCAGCTCCCCCGGGGGGGAGCCCCAGCATTTT. Its protein is CASSPGGEPQHF.

J is TRBJ1-1 and V is TRBV3-1 (or the pseudogene TRBV3-2), with 9 bases matching TRBD1. V was pared by 1 base and J by 5 bases, with 8 bases of the junction left unmatched. Germline V gene lookup returns CDR1 LGHDT and CDR2 YNNKEL (reference sequence). This CDR3 contains 16 residues. CDR3 DNA: TGTGCCAGCAGCCAAGGAACGACAGGGGGTTTGACTGAAGCTTTCTTT. Protein product: CASSQGTTGGLTEAFF.

J is TRBJ2-2 and V is TRBV30; TRBD1 aligns across 8 bases. Germline values: CDR1 GTSNPN, CDR2 SVGIG (reference sequence). This CDR3 has 15 amino acids. Trimming removed 4 bases from V and 0 bases from J; junction bases left unmatched: 4. The DNA of the CDR3 is TGTGCCTGGACACGGGACAGGCCGAACACCGGGGAGCTGTTTTTT. It yields the protein CAWTRDRPNTGELFF.

The V and J genes are TRBV27 and TRBJ2-1; the match to TRBD2 covers 8 bases. Germline V gene data show CDR1 as MNHEY and CDR2 as SMNVEV (reference sequence). The J segment lost 0 bases and the V segment lost 5 bases, leaving 9 bases of the junction unmatched. The CDR3 covers 17 residues. CDR3 residues: CASSGTSGPRSYNEQFF. The CDR3 region has the DNA TGTGCCAGCAGTGGAACTAGCGGCCCACGCTCCTACAATGAGCAGTTCTTC.

The V gene is TRBV7-8, the J gene TRBJ2-3; 9 bases align to TRBD2. The CDR3 consists of 15 residues. V dropped 2 bases and J dropped 5; count of bases not matched to a gene: 5. CDR1 is SGHVS, CDR2 FQNEAQ, per germline. The DNA for the CDR3 is TGTGCCAGCAGCTTACGCGGGGGGGCCATAGATACGCAGTATTTT. Residues: CASSLRGGAIDTQYF. The variable domain in full, with the rest retrieved from reference TRBV7-8 and TRBJ2-3, is GAGVSQSPRYKVAKRGQDVALRCDPISGHVSLFWYQQALGQGPEFLTYFQNEAQLDKSGLPSDRFFAERPEGSVSTLKIQRTQQEDSAVYLCASSLRGGAIDTQYFGPGTRLTVL.

This chain uses TRBV28 with TRBJ1-5, with 7 bases fitting TRBD1. V dropped 3 bases and J dropped 6; count of bases not matched to a gene: 5. Per the germline V gene, CDR1 is MDHEN and CDR2 is SYDVKM. The CDR3 covers 14 residues. The chain's CDR3 is CASSLTGIFQPQHF. CDR3 nucleotide sequence: TGTGCCAGCAGTTTGACAGGGATCTTTCAGCCCCAGCATTTT. Full variable domain (outside the CDR3, taken from reference TRBV28 and TRBJ1-5): DVKVTQSSRYLVKRTGEKVFLECVQDMDHENMFWYRQDPGLGLRLIYFSYDVKMKEKGDIPEGYSVSREKKERFSLILESASTNQTSMYLCASSLTGIFQPQHFGDGTRLSIL.

The chain couples TRBV13 to TRBJ2-3; D is ambiguous. CDR3 size: 12 residues. V dropped 2 bases and J dropped 5 bases, with 5 bases sitting between them. Per the germline V gene, CDR1 is PRHDT and CDR2 is FYEKMQ (reference sequence). The CDR3 DNA follows: TGTGCCAGCAGCTTATCCGGAGATACGCAGTATTTT. This translates into CASSLSGDTQYF.

J is TRBJ1-6 and V is TRBV30, with 9 bases aligning to TRBD1. The CDR3 has 16 residues. The V segment lost 2 bases and the J segment 6 bases; nucleotides outside the gene matches: 8. The germline V gene has CDR1 GTSNPN and CDR2 SVGIG (reference sequence). In DNA form, the CDR3 reads TGTGCCTGGAGTAGGGACAGGGTAAGGGGTAATTCACCCCTCCACTTT. Protein: CAWSRDRVRGNSPLHF.

V and J are TRBV27 and TRBJ2-4; D is unclear. Germline CDR1 is MNHEY and CDR2 is SMNVEV (reference sequence). V was shortened by 10 bases and J by 6 bases, with 16 bases between the two germline ends. There are 13 residues in the CDR3. CDR3 loop: CANSQAPGNIQYF. CDR3 nucleotides: TGTGCCAACTCCCAAGCCCCCGGAAACATTCAGTACTTC.

The rearrangement uses TRBV12-3 or TRBV12-4 and TRBJ1-1, with D possibly matching TRBD1 (5 bases). The CDR3 is 12 amino acids. The V end lost 2 bases, the J end lost 7 bases, and 8 bases lay between the germline ends. In DNA form, the CDR3 reads TGTGCCAGCAGTTTAACAGGCTTTGAAGCTTTCTTT. Its protein is CASSLTGFEAFF.

The chain links TRBV9 to TRBJ2-3, with 11 bases aligning to TRBD2. Trimming at V came to 0 bases and at J to 5 bases, leaving 2 bases not matched to a gene. CDR1 and CDR2 (germline): SGDLS, YYNGEE. CDR3 length: 15 amino acids. This CDR3 reads CASSVDLAGGDTQYF. In nucleotides, the CDR3 is TGTGCCAGCAGCGTAGACCTAGCGGGAGGAGATACGCAGTATTTT.

J is TRBJ2-3 and V is TRBV10-3; a possible D gene is TRBD2 (5 bases). This CDR3 is 15 amino acids long. Trimming shortened V by 2 bases and J by 10 bases, and 19 bases separated the two germline ends. Germline-derived CDR1 and CDR2 are ENHRY and SYGVKD. In DNA form, the CDR3 reads TGTGCCATCAGTGAGACTAGTTTAGTTGTTTCCGCGCAGTATTTT. It is translated as CAISETSLVVSAQYF.

This clone was recorded a few times. The chain employs TRBV5-1 and TRBJ1-1; D is perhaps TRBD1 (6 bases). The V and J ends lost 5 bases and 3 bases respectively, with 11 bases between them. In germline, CDR1 is SGHRS, CDR2 YFSETQ. The CDR3 has 13 residues. For the CDR3, the DNA is TGCGCCAGCAGTTACAAGGGGGACACTGAAGCTTTCTTT. Its translation: CASSYKGDTEAFF.

The rearrangement joins TRBV3-1 (or the pseudogene TRBV3-2) to TRBJ1-3, with D possibly being TRBD1 (5 bases). Trimming took 3 bases from V and 4 from J, leaving 10 bases between them. The length of the CDR3 is 14 residues. Germline CDR1 and CDR2: LGHDT and YNNKEL (reference sequence). CDR3 sequence (DNA): TGTGCCAGCAGCCATTCAGGGTCAGGAAACACCATATATTTT. It encodes CASSHSGSGNTIYF.

The gene calls are TRBV5-1 and TRBJ1-6; TRBD1 aligns across 12 bases. Germline V lookup: CDR1 SGHRS, CDR2 YFSETQ. Trimming cost V 2 bases and J 10 bases; bases outside gene matches: 4. The CDR3 is 15 amino acids. The CDR3 nucleotides read TGCGCCAGCAGCTTCCGGGACAGGGGGCAATCACCCCTCCACTTT. This sequence encodes CASSFRDRGQSPLHF.

The chain employs TRBV5-4 and TRBJ2-1, with 10 bases matching TRBD2. The ends lost 1 base at V and 2 bases at J; junction bases unmatched: 12. The CDR3 is 19 amino acids. The germline CDR1 and CDR2 sequences are SGHNT and YYREEE (reference sequence). CDR3 bases: TGTGCCAGCAGCTTGCCCGCCCTAATAGCGGGAGGAGCCTACAATGAGCAGTTCTTC. It codes for CASSLPALIAGGAYNEQFF. The full variable domain, completed using reference TRBV5-4 and TRBJ2-1, is ETGVTQSPTHLIKTRGQQVTLRCSSQSGHNTVSWYQQALGQGPQFIFQYYREEENGRGNFPPRFSGLQFPNYSSELNVNALELDDSALYLCASSLPALIAGGAYNEQFFGPGTRLTVL.